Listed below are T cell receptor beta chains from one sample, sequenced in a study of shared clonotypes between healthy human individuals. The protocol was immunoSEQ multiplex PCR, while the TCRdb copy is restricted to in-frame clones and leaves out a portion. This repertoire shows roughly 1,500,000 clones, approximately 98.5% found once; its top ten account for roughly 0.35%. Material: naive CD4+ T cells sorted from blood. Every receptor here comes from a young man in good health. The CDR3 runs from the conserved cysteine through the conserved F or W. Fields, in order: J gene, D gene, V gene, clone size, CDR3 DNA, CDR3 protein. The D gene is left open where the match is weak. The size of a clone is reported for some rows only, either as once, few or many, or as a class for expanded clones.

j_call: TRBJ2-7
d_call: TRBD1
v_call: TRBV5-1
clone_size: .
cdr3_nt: TGCGCCAGCAGCTGGACAGGGGTCTCCTACGAGCAGTACTTC
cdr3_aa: CASSWTGVSYEQYF

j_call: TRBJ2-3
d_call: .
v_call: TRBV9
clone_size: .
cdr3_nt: TGTGCCAGCAGCGTAGACTACACAGATACGCAGTATTTT
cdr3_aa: CASSVDYTDTQYF

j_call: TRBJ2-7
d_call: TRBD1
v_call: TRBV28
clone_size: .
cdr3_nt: TGTGCCAGCAGGCGACAGGGTTCCTTCTCCTACGAGCAGTACTTC
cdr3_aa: CASRRQGSFSYEQYF

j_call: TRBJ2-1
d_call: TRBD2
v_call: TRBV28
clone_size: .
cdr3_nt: TGTGCCAGCGGGACTAGCTCCTACAATGAGCAGTTCTTC
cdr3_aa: CASGTSSYNEQFF

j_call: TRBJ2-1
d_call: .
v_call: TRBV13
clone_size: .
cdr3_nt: TGTGCCAGCAGCTTAGTTGTCGGAGCCGGGGGGCATGAGCAGTTCTTC
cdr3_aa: CASSLVVGAGGHEQFF

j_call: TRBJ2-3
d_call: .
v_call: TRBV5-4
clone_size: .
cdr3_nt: TGTGCCAGCAGCTTTCCCAGCACAGATACGCAGTATTTT
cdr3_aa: CASSFPSTDTQYF

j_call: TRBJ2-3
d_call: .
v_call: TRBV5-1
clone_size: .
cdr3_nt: TGCGCCAGCAGCTTGGGCGGGCTTTGGGCAGATACGCAGTATTTT
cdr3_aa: CASSLGGLWADTQYF

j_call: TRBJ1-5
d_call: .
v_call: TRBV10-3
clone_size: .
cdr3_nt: TGTGCCATCAGTGAGAGGGGGGGCAATCAGCCCCAGCATTTT
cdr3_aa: CAISERGGNQPQHF

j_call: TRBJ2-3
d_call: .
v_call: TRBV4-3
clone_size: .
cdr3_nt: TGCGCCAGCAGCCAGGGGGGAGTTGGAGGACCGCAGTATTTT
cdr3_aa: CASSQGGVGGPQYF

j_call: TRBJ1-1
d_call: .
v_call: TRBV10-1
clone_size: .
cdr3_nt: TGCGCCAGCAGTGAGAGGGGCCGGAACACTGAAGCTTTCTTT
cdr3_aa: CASSERGRNTEAFF

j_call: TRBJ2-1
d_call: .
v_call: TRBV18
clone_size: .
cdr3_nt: TGTGCCAGCTCACCAGGGAGCAATGAGCAGTTCTTC
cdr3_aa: CASSPGSNEQFF

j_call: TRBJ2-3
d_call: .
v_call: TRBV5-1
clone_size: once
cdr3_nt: TGCGCCAGTAGCCCGGGACTGTACACAGATACGCAGTATTTT
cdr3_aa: CASSPGLYTDTQYF

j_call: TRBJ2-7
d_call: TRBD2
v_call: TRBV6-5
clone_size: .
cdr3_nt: TGTGCCAGCAGGGTAGCGGGAGGGCCCGGCGAGCAGTACTTC
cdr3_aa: CASRVAGGPGEQYF

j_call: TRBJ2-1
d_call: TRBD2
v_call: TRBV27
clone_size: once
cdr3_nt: TGTGCCAGCAGTTTACGACTAGCGACACTAAGCTCCTACAATGAGCAGTTCTTC
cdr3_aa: CASSLRLATLSSYNEQFF